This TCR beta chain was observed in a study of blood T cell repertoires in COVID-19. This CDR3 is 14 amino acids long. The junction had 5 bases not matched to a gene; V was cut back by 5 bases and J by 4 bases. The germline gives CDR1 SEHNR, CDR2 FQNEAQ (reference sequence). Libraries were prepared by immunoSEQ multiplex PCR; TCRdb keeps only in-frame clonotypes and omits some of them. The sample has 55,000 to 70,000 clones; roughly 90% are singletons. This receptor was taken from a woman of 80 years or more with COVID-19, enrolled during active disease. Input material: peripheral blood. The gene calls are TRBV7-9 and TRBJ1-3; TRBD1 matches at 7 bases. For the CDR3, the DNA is TGTGCCAGCAGCCGGGACAGCGTCGGAAACACCATATATTTT. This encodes CASSRDSVGNTIYF.